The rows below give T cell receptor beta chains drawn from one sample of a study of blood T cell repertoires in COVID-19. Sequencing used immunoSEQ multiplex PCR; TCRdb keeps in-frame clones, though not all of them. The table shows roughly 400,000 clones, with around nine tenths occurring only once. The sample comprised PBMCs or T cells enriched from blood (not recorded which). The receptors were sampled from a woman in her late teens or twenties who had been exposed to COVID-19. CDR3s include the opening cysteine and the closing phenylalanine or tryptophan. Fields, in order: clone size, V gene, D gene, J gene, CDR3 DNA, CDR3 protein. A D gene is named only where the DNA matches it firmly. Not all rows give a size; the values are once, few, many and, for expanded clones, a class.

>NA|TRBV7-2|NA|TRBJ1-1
TGTGCCAGCAGCTTAGCTGGAGGGACCATTGAAGCTTTCTTT
CASSLAGGTIEAFF
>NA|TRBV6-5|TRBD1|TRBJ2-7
TGTGCCAGCAGTTACACGGACAGGGGGCCCAGAAACGAGCAGTACTTC
CASSYTDRGPRNEQYF
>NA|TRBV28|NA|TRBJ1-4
TGTGCCAGCGCTACAGGGATCGGAGAAAAACTGTTTTTT
CASATGIGEKLFF
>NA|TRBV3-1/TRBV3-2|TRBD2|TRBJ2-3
TGTGCCAGCAGCCTCAGCGGGGGCACAGATACGCAGTATTTT
CASSLSGGTDTQYF
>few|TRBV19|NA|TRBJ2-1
TGTGCCAGTAGTAGAGTGTACAATGAGCAGTTCTTC
CASSRVYNEQFF
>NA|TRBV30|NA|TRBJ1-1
TGTGCCTGGACGGCGCGCGGGACTGAAGCTTTCTTT
CAWTARGTEAFF
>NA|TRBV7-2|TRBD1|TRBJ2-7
TGTGCCAGCAGCCCGTTTTCCGGGACAGGGACCTCCTACGAGCAGTACTTC
CASSPFSGTGTSYEQYF
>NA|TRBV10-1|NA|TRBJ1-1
TGCGCCAGCAGTGATGAACCTATGAACACTGAAGCTTTCTTT
CASSDEPMNTEAFF
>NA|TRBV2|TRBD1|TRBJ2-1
TGTGCCAGCAGTTCAGGGGGCTCCGCCTACAATGAGCAGTTCTTC
CASSSGGSAYNEQFF
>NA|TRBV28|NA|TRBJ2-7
TGTGCCAGCAGCCAGGGTCCCCGCCATAAATACGAGCAGTACTTC
CASSQGPRHKYEQYF
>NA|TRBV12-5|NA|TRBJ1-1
TGTGCTAGTGGTTTGGAGACAGGACTTGAAGCTTTCTTT
CASGLETGLEAFF
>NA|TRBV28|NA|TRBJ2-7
TGTGCCAGCGGCAGGATCTCCTACGAGCAGTACTTC
CASGRISYEQYF
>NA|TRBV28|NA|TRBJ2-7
TGTGCCAGCAGTTGGACAGTTGCCTACGAGCAGTACTTC
CASSWTVAYEQYF
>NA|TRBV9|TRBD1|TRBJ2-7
TGTGCCAGCAGCGCGTCGACAGGGAGCTCCTACGAGCAGTACTTC
CASSASTGSSYEQYF
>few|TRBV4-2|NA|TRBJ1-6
TGTGCCAGCAGCCAAGATGCACAGACCTCAGGTTCACCCCTCCACTTT
CASSQDAQTSGSPLHF
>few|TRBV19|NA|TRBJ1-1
TGTGCCAGTAGACCCCAGGGGAAGGGGAACACTGAAGCTTTCTTT
CASRPQGKGNTEAFF
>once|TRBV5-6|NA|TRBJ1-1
TGTGCCAGCAGCTTGGTTAGTGTGAACACTGAAGCTTTCTTT
CASSLVSVNTEAFF
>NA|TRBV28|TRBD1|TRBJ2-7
TGTGCCAGCAGTCGGGCTGGGGACAGAAATTCCTACGAGCAGTACTTC
CASSRAGDRNSYEQYF
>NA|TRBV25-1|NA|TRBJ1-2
TGTGCCAGCAGTCCCGTCTTTGTCTTAAACTATGGCTACACCTTC
CASSPVFVLNYGYTF
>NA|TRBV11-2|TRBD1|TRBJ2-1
TGTGCCAGCATCAACTTACAGGGGGGTGAGCAGTTCTTC
CASINLQGGEQFF
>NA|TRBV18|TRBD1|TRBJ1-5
TGTGCCAGCTCACCGGACAGGGGCCATCAGCCCCAGCATTTT
CASSPDRGHQPQHF
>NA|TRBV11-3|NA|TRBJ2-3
TGTGCCAGCAGCTTAGGTCCAGGCACAGATACGCAGTATTTT
CASSLGPGTDTQYF
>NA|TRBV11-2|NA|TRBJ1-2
TGTGCCAGCAGCGTCGGAGCAGGGAGGTCGGGCTATGGCTACACCTTC
CASSVGAGRSGYGYTF
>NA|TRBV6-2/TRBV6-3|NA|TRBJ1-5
TGTGCCAGCAGTTATAGGGGCAACCGGGGCAATCAGCCCCAGCATTTT
CASSYRGNRGNQPQHF
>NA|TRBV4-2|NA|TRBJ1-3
TGTGCCAGCAGCCAACTAAGCGGGATCTCTGGAAACACCATATATTTT
CASSQLSGISGNTIYF
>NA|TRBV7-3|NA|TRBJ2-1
TGTGCCAGCAGCCCGACTACGTCCGGTAATGAGCAGTTCTTC
CASSPTTSGNEQFF
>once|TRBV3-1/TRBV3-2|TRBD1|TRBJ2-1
TGTGCCAGCAGCCAATCCCCCACAGGGGGCTTGAATGAGCAGTTCTTC
CASSQSPTGGLNEQFF
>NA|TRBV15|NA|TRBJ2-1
TGTGCCACCAGCGGGGGACACATGGGGCACAATGAGCAGTTCTTC
CATSGGHMGHNEQFF
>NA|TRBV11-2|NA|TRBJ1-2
TGTGCCAGCAGCCGGGACAATAACTATGGCTACACCTTC
CASSRDNNYGYTF
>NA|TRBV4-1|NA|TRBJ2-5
TGCGCCAGCAGCCAGGCGGGACTCCGCCGAGAGACCCAGTACTTC
CASSQAGLRRETQYF
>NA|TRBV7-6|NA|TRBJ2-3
TGTGCCAGCAGCTTAGGATCCAGGTGGGCCAGCACAGATACGCAGTATTTT
CASSLGSRWASTDTQYF
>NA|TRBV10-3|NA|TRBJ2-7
TGTGCCATCAGTGTCGCGGACTCCTCCTTTTACGAGCAGTACTTC
CAISVADSSFYEQYF
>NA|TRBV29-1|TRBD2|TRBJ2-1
TGCAGCGCTCAAGCGGGGGCCTCCTACAATGAGCAGTTCTTC
CSAQAGASYNEQFF
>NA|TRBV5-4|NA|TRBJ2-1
TGTGCCAGCAGCCCGGGACTGGACAATGAGCAGTTCTTC
CASSPGLDNEQFF
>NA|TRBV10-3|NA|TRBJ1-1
TGTGCCATCAGTGTAAAGGGGCGTCCAACCGAAGCTTTCTTT
CAISVKGRPTEAFF
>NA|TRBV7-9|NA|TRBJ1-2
TGTGCCAGCAGCTTAGGCCCCTACAGCGGCTACACCTTC
CASSLGPYSGYTF
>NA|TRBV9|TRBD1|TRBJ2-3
TGTGCCAGCAGCATTCCGGGACAGCCCACAGATACGCAGTATTTT
CASSIPGQPTDTQYF
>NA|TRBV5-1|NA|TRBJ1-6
TGCGCCAGCAGCTTGGGAGGGGGGGCTAATTCACCCCTCCACTTT
CASSLGGGANSPLHF
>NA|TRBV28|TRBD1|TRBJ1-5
TGTGCCAGCAGTTTACTTGACAGGGTAGTGAATCAGCCCCAGCATTTT
CASSLLDRVVNQPQHF
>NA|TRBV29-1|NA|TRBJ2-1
TGCAGCGTTGAAGGGGCCAGTCGTGAGCAGTTCTTC
CSVEGASREQFF
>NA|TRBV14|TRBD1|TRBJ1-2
TGTGCCAGCAGCCAACAAGGGACAGGATATGGCTACACCTTC
CASSQQGTGYGYTF
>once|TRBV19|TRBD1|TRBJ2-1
TGTGCCAGTAGTAAGGGACAGGGGGACTACAATGAGCAGTTCTTC
CASSKGQGDYNEQFF
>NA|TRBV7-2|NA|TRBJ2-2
TGTGCCAGCAGTCTCGGCGGGGTGAACACCGGGGAGCTGTTTTTT
CASSLGGVNTGELFF
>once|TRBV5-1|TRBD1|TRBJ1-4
TGCGCCAGCAGCTTGGACCCAGGGGGCGAAAAACTGTTTTTT
CASSLDPGGEKLFF
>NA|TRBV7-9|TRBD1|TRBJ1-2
TGTGCCAGCAGTCACAGGGGGCTCGGCTACACCTTC
CASSHRGLGYTF
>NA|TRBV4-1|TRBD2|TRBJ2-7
TGCGCCAGCAGCCATGTAGCGGGAGGAGCCTACGAGCAGTACTTC
CASSHVAGGAYEQYF